A selection of T cell receptor beta chains follows, all from one sample in a study of T cells after yellow fever vaccination. TCRdb reprocessed the 5' RACE reads with MiXCR, giving one entry per CDR3 protein. The top ten clones hold less than 20% of a sample with approximately 350,000 distinct CDR3 sequences, 9.5% to 13% of them seen once. Source: PBMCs, taken on the day of the first yellow fever vaccination. The source of these receptors is a man aged 18 to 35 who received the YFV17D yellow fever vaccine. Both conserved end residues are part of each CDR3.

>TRBJ1-4|TRBV4-1
CASSRGGGDEKLFF
>TRBJ2-7|TRBV6-5
CASSYSTGSEQYF
>TRBJ1-3|TRBV6-1
CASSRGHGNTIYF
>TRBJ1-2|TRBV27
CASSLSGGRNGYTF
>TRBJ1-3|TRBV12-3/TRBV12-4
CASRTLTASTGNTIYF
>TRBJ2-5|TRBV5-1
CASSWGLIQETQYF
>TRBJ1-1|TRBV11-2
CASSLDGGGQTNTEAFF
>TRBJ2-1|TRBV12-3/TRBV12-4
CASSLRGDEQFF
>TRBJ1-1|TRBV20-1
CSARQGQGAFF
>TRBJ2-2|TRBV24-1
CATEGDSGELFF
>TRBJ2-3|TRBV25-1
CASSEISGRITDTQYF
>TRBJ1-1|TRBV7-9
CASSPAVSSLYTDAFF
>TRBJ1-1|TRBV9
CASSPDRGNEAFF
>TRBJ1-1|TRBV4-3
CASSQWGLGTEAFF
>TRBJ2-7|TRBV5-8
CASPMYEQYF
>TRBJ1-5|TRBV6-2/TRBV6-3
CASTQGLTQSQPQHF
>TRBJ2-2|TRBV4-3
CASAWTDSQANTGELFF
>TRBJ1-2|TRBV6-5
CASSYSRADGYTF
>TRBJ2-1|TRBV4-3
CASSQDAQRANEQFF
>TRBJ1-5|TRBV7-8
CASSSRDLSNQPQHF
>TRBJ2-3|TRBV28
CASSSLVRTDTQYF
>TRBJ2-2|TRBV15
CATSRDQVGELFF
>TRBJ2-1|TRBV12-3/TRBV12-4
CASRNLRDSSYNEQFF
>TRBJ2-1|TRBV5-4
CASSLGAIGGRGEQFF
>TRBJ1-2|TRBV12-3/TRBV12-4
CASSLVDSSYGYTF
>TRBJ1-2|TRBV12-3/TRBV12-4
CASSFGPGQGPGYTF
>TRBJ1-5|TRBV7-2
CASSLGQGSIQPQHF
>TRBJ1-2|TRBV6-1
CASSRFDQDYGYTF